What follows are 29 T cell receptor beta chains derived from one specimen sequenced in a study of T cell responses to AZD1222 COVID-19 vaccine. Method: immunoSEQ multiplex PCR; TCRdb's copy keeps in-frame clones and lacks some. Among 150,000 or so clones, about 88% were seen once, and the ten largest hold approximately 5.1%. The sequences come from peripheral blood, collected on day 0 of AZD1222 vaccination. The receptors were sampled from an adult in good health.

Of note for this clone: Other DNA sequences in this specimen translate into the identical CDR3. The chain couples TRBV28 to TRBJ2-5; TRBD2 matches 7 bases. The length of the CDR3 is 13 residues. V dropped 3 bases and J dropped 5; count of bases not matched to a gene: 3. Germline CDR1 and CDR2: MDHEN and SYDVKM. CDR3 DNA sequence: TGTGCCAGCAGTTTGGGAGGGAAGGAGACCCAGTACTTC. It yields the protein CASSLGGKETQYF.

This clone was detected once. This CDR3 is CAWSTSGNTIYF. CDR3 DNA sequence: TGTGCCTGGAGTACGTCTGGAAACACCATATATTTT. This chain uses TRBV30 with TRBJ1-3; no definite D call. Germline V lookup: CDR1 GTSNPN, CDR2 SVGIG (reference sequence). The V gene lost 2 bases and the J gene lost 1 base, with 3 bases spanning the gap. CDR3 size: 12 residues.

This rearrangement joins TRBV5-6 to TRBJ2-3; 10 bases agree with TRBD2. From germline, CDR1 is SGHDT and CDR2 YYEEEE. This CDR3 is built from 16 residues. With V trimmed by 5 bases and J by 1 base, 7 bases remained unmatched. The CDR3 bases are TGTGCCAGCAGTTTCTCGGGGACTAGCGGCACAGATACGCAGTATTTT. This sequence encodes CASSFSGTSGTDTQYF.

This rearrangement joins TRBV6-6 to TRBJ2-2, with D hard to call. CDR1 and CDR2 from the germline V gene are MNHNY and SVGAGI (reference sequence). The CDR3 sequence is 15 residues long. The V end was cut by 8 bases, the J end by 5 bases, with 18 bases between. The CDR3 sequence is CASVPRLASTGELFF. In DNA form, the CDR3 reads TGTGCCAGCGTACCCCGGTTGGCCTCAACCGGGGAGCTGTTTTTT.

The rearrangement uses TRBV7-2 and TRBJ2-3, with 7 nucleotides matching TRBD2. The CDR3 totals 12 residues. Looked up from germline, CDR1 is SGHTA and CDR2 is FQGNSA. The J segment lost 8 bases and the V segment lost 5 bases, leaving 4 bases of the junction unmatched. This CDR3 is CASSAERGTQYF. In nucleotides, the CDR3 is TGTGCCAGCAGCGCCGAGCGGGGTACGCAGTATTTT. Using reference TRBV7-2 and TRBJ2-3 for the parts outside the CDR3, the full variable domain is GAGVSQSPSNKVTEKGKDVELRCDPISGHTALYWYRQSLGQGLEFLIYFQGNSAPDKSGLPSDRFSAERTGGSVSTLTIQRTQQEDSAVYLCASSAERGTQYFGPGTRLTVL.

The count of this clone is one. The chain links TRBV6-5 to TRBJ2-1; possibly TRBD2 for D (5 bases). This CDR3 has 15 amino acids. Germline CDR1 MNHEY, CDR2 SVGAGI. Trimming left V 5 bases short and J 8 bases short, with 19 bases between. The CDR3 region is CASSTSLAVLDEQFF. The CDR3 bases are TGTGCCAGCAGTACCTCGCTAGCAGTCTTGGATGAGCAGTTCTTC.

Only a few counts were recorded for this clone. The chain carries TRBV4-3 and TRBJ1-4; 7 bases agree with TRBD1. There are 17 residues in the CDR3. Per germline, CDR1 LGHNA and CDR2 YSLEER. J lost 8 bases, V lost 0 bases, and 12 bases had no gene match. CDR3 sequence: CASSQEPVNPGQEKLFF. In DNA, the CDR3 is TGCGCCAGCAGCCAAGAGCCCGTAAATCCGGGACAGGAAAAACTGTTTTTT.

This chain links TRBV2 with TRBJ2-1; 12 positions match TRBD2. V lost 5 bases and J lost 6; bases outside the gene matches: 5. In germline, CDR1 is SNHLY, CDR2 FYNNEI. This CDR3 has 15 amino acids. The DNA for the CDR3 is TGTGCCAGCAGTAAGACTAGCGGGGGTGCCAATGAGCAGTTCTTC. It specifies CASSKTSGGANEQFF.

This chain links TRBV18 with TRBJ1-1; TRBD1 is a possible D gene (6 bases). CDR1 is KGHSH, CDR2 LQKENI, per germline. With 3 bases removed from V and 5 bases from J, the gap between germline ends came to 10 bases. CDR3 length: 13 residues. CDR3 loop: CASSPGHVTEAFF. The CDR3 DNA follows: TGTGCCAGCTCACCGGGACATGTAACTGAAGCTTTCTTT.

CDR3 coding DNA: TGTGCCAGCACCCCCACCGCTTCGGCCTACACCGGGGAGCTGTTTTTT. Protein: CASTPTASAYTGELFF. The chain employs TRBV7-9 and TRBJ2-2; unclear D gene. This CDR3 spans 16 amino acids. Germline CDR1 and CDR2: SEHNR and FQNEAQ (reference sequence). Trimming pared 7 bases from V and 3 bases from J, leaving 18 bases between. The full variable domain, rest sourced from reference TRBV7-9 and TRBJ2-2, is DTGVSQNPRHKITKRGQNVTFRCDPISEHNRLYWYRQTLGQGPEFLTYFQNEAQLEKSRLLSDRFSAERPKGSFSTLEIQRTEQGDSAMYLCASTPTASAYTGELFFGEGSRLTVL.

The gene calls are TRBV6-5 and TRBJ2-2; weak D call: TRBD1 (6 bases). Germline CDR1 is MNHEY and CDR2 is SVGAGI. The CDR3 consists of 15 residues. V lost 5 bases and J lost 6, with 16 bases in between. CDR3 sequence reads: CASSTSGVVAGELFF. The CDR3 DNA is TGTGCCAGCAGTACGTCAGGGGTGGTGGCCGGGGAGCTGTTTTTT.

V gene TRBV11-3 combines with J gene TRBJ2-5; D unresolved. V dropped 2 bases and J dropped 5 bases, with 3 bases sitting between them. From germline, CDR1 is SGHNT and CDR2 YENEEA. CDR3 length equals 11 residues. CDR3 bases: TGTGCCAGCAGCTTACTCGAGACCCAGTACTTC. This translates into CASSLLETQYF.

The chain is built from TRBV18 and TRBJ1-2; TRBD1 might be the D (5 bases). The V gene's germline CDR1 is KGHSH and CDR2 LQKENI. Trimming took 6 bases from V and 1 from J, leaving 12 bases between them. The CDR3 length is 14 residues. DNA of the CDR3: TGTGCCAGCTCGTCTGGGGGTTATAACTATGGCTACACCTTC. Protein sequence: CASSSGGYNYGYTF.

The chain has TRBV4-1 and TRBJ1-5; D remains ambiguous. Per the germline V gene, CDR1 is MGHRA and CDR2 is YSYEKL. V gave up 3 bases and J gave up 1 base, with 7 bases separating them. This CDR3 has 14 amino acids. As DNA, the CDR3 is TGCGCCAGCAGCCAGTTGCGCAGCAATCAGCCCCAGCATTTT. Amino acids: CASSQLRSNQPQHF.

The chain couples TRBV10-3 to TRBJ2-6; weak D call: TRBD1 (5 bases). This CDR3 has 17 amino acids. CDR1 ENHRY and CDR2 SYGVKD come from the germline V gene. The germline V and J ends were trimmed by 3 bases and 0 bases, with 12 bases remaining between them. The CDR3 reads CAISEKGLNSGANVLTF. CDR3 bases: TGTGCCATCAGTGAAAAGGGGCTCAACTCTGGGGCCAACGTCCTGACTTTC.

The sample holds one count of this clone. For the CDR3, the DNA is TGCGCCAGCAGTCAGGGGTTCCAGTACTTC. Translation gives CASSQGFQYF. The chain carries TRBV23-1 and TRBJ2-7; D ambiguous. TRBV23-1 is an ORF for which the function is uncertain. The V end lost 3 bases, the J end lost 10 bases, and 7 bases lay between the germline ends. This CDR3 has 10 amino acids.

This sequence joins TRBV7-2 and TRBJ1-4; 7 nucleotides line up with TRBD1. This CDR3 contains 14 residues. V lost 4 bases to trimming and J lost 8 bases; unmatched junction nucleotides: 7. The germline V gene has CDR1 SGHTA and CDR2 FQGNSA. CDR3: CASSSVQGYEKLFF. The CDR3 DNA follows: TGTGCCAGCAGCTCAGTACAGGGGTACGAAAAACTGTTTTTT.

This chain joins TRBV6-2 or TRBV6-3 and TRBJ2-1; 10 nucleotides line up with TRBD1. With 0 bases clipped from V and 4 bases from J, the junction kept 6 bases outside the gene matches. CDR1 is MNHEY and CDR2 is SVGEGT in the germline V gene. The CDR3 extends over 17 amino acids. The CDR3 sequence is CASSYSLGTGEYNEQFF. The CDR3 bases are TGTGCCAGCAGTTACTCGTTAGGGACAGGGGAATACAATGAGCAGTTCTTC.

The V call is TRBV18, the J call TRBJ1-1; perhaps TRBD1 as D (5 bases). The CDR3 extends over 14 amino acids. V was trimmed by 0 bases and J by 1 base, leaving 6 bases between them. Looked up from germline, CDR1 is KGHSH and CDR2 is LQKENI. CDR3 sequence: CASSPPGANTEAFF. Written as DNA, the CDR3 is TGTGCCAGCTCACCACCCGGGGCGAACACTGAAGCTTTCTTT.

The genes are TRBV7-2 and TRBJ2-5; 10 bases are shared with TRBD2. J was trimmed by 5 bases and V by 2 bases; bases with no gene match: 5. Germline loops: CDR1 SGHTA, CDR2 FQGNSA. This CDR3 is 15 amino acids long. CDR3 loop: CASSLSGRAGETQYF. The CDR3 nucleotides read TGTGCCAGCAGCTTAAGCGGGAGGGCCGGGGAGACCCAGTACTTC.

The chain carries TRBV5-1 and TRBJ2-2, with D possibly TRBD2 on 5 matching bases. CDR1 and CDR2 (germline): SGHRS, YFSETQ. The CDR3 loop spans 14 amino acids. V gave up 0 bases and J gave up 4 bases, with 7 bases separating them. CDR3 DNA sequence: TGCGCCAGCAGCTTGGCGGGATTCACCGGGGAGCTGTTTTTT. Translation gives CASSLAGFTGELFF.

The rearrangement uses TRBV12-3 or TRBV12-4 and TRBJ1-2; D is ambiguous. The CDR3 is 12 amino acids. V lost 8 bases and J 9 bases, leaving 16 bases between the germline ends. The CDR3 DNA follows: TGTGCCAGCCGATCCCTATCGGGGAGCTACACCTTC. This sequence encodes CASRSLSGSYTF.

The chain carries TRBV4-1 and TRBJ2-3, with 13 positions matching TRBD2. The length of the CDR3 is 18 residues. Germline V gene sequence: CDR1 MGHRA, CDR2 YSYEKL. J was trimmed by 2 bases and V by 0 bases; bases with no gene match: 5. DNA of the CDR3: TGCGCCAGCAGCCAAGAGAGGACTAGCGGGGGAAACACAGATACGCAGTATTTT. Translation gives CASSQERTSGGNTDTQYF.

This clone was counted once. The DNA of the CDR3 is TGTGCCAGCAGTTTATTAAACATTCAGTACTTC. It is translated as CASSLLNIQYF. The chain is built from TRBV12-3 or TRBV12-4 and TRBJ2-4, with D unclear. This CDR3 spans 11 amino acids. Trimming took off 2 bases at V and 6 bases at J, with 2 bases between the two ends.

This clone was picked up one time. The chain has TRBV28 and TRBJ1-3, with D unresolved. CDR1 and CDR2 (germline): MDHEN, SYDVKM. The CDR3 sequence is 14 residues long. V was cut by 7 bases and J by 0 bases, with 10 bases left in between. CDR3 amino acids: CASTDSVSGNTIYF. Here the CDR3 DNA reads TGTGCCAGCACGGATTCGGTCTCTGGAAACACCATATATTTT.

This clone was detected once. The chain recombines TRBV6-1 with TRBJ2-7; 9 bases are shared with TRBD1. Germline trimming cut 0 bases from V and 2 bases from J; bases unmatched to any gene: 2. Germline CDR1 and CDR2: MNHNS and SASEGT. CDR3 size: 15 residues. The CDR3 reads CASSEAGTGPYEQYF. DNA for the CDR3: TGTGCCAGCAGTGAAGCCGGGACAGGGCCCTACGAGCAGTACTTC.

V is TRBV10-3 and J is TRBJ1-6; D is unresolved. Germline lookup yields CDR1 ENHRY and CDR2 SYGVKD. This CDR3 spans 19 amino acids. Trimming stripped 3 bases from V and 0 bases from J, with 18 bases between. CDR3 DNA sequence: TGTGCCATCAGTGATCCGTCCCGGGCGCCTAGCTCCTATAATTCACCCCTCCACTTT. Translated, it gives CAISDPSRAPSSYNSPLHF.

The rearrangement links TRBV6-2 or TRBV6-3 to TRBJ1-5; D is unresolved. This CDR3 contains 15 residues. V was clipped by 6 bases and J by 0 bases, with 12 bases between them. Germline V gives CDR1 MNHEY, CDR2 SVGEGT. This CDR3 is CASSQVGGSNQPQHF. CDR3 sequence (DNA): TGTGCCAGCAGCCAGGTTGGCGGTAGCAATCAGCCCCAGCATTTT.

The chain employs TRBV5-1 and TRBJ1-2; D is ambiguous. Per germline, CDR1 SGHRS and CDR2 YFSETQ. The CDR3 runs to 13 residues. The V and J ends lost 1 base and 6 bases respectively, with 10 bases between them. CDR3 sequence (DNA): TGCGCCAGCAGCTTGACCAGCGGTGATGGCTACACCTTC. Encoded protein: CASSLTSGDGYTF.